The 14 T cell receptor beta chains given below trace back to one sample, sequenced in a study of response to subunit inactivated influenza vaccine. Via MiXCR, TCRdb re-called the RT-PCR reads, giving one row per CDR3 protein. Here the sample spans about 650,000 distinct CDR3 sequences, around a sixth being singletons. The source was PBMCs from blood, collected about 12 days after vaccination. The receptor source for this set is a middle-aged man who received an inactivated influenza vaccine.

This clonotype was observed a handful of times. This chain links TRBV5-1 with TRBJ2-1, with D unresolved. Trimming cost V 3 bases and J 0 bases, with 7 bases left between them. Per germline, CDR1 SGHRS and CDR2 YFSETQ. The CDR3 runs 14 residues. The CDR3 region has the DNA TGCGCCAGCAGCTGGTTGGGCTCCTACAATGAGCAGTTCTTC. This encodes CASSWLGSYNEQFF.

The V and J genes are TRBV29-1 and TRBJ1-2; D gene uncertain. CDR1 and CDR2 from the germline V gene are SQVTM and ANQGSEA. Trimming took off 7 bases at V and 6 bases at J, with 3 bases between the two ends. The CDR3 spans 8 residues. The CDR3 region is CSGNGYTF. Here the CDR3 DNA reads TGCAGCGGAAATGGCTACACCTTC.

This clonotype was recorded a few times. This chain uses TRBV5-1 with TRBJ2-7; 12 bases line up with TRBD1. The CDR3 runs 15 residues. CDR1 is SGHRS and CDR2 is YFSETQ in the germline V gene. Trimming took 1 base from V and 6 from J; bases not matched to a gene: 5. CDR3 DNA: TGCGCCAGCAGCTTGAGCTCGGGACAGGGGGCCGAGCAGTACTTC. It translates to CASSLSSGQGAEQYF.

V and J are TRBV29-1 and TRBJ1-1, with D possibly matching TRBD1 (6 bases). The V end was cut by 7 bases, the J end by 8 bases, with 11 bases between. The germline V gene encodes CDR1 SQVTM and CDR2 ANQGSEA. The CDR3 totals 10 residues. The CDR3: CSAQGGEAFF. CDR3 coding DNA: TGCAGCGCACAGGGTGGCGAAGCTTTCTTT.

This clonotype was recorded a few times. This sequence joins TRBV15 and TRBJ2-1; D not certain. The germline gives CDR1 LNHNV, CDR2 YYDKDF (reference sequence). This CDR3 is built from 11 residues. The V gene lost 0 bases and the J gene lost 8 bases, with 2 bases spanning the gap. The CDR3, as DNA: TGTGCCACCAGCAGAGATTATGAGCAGTTCTTC. It encodes CATSRDYEQFF.

V and J are TRBV30 and TRBJ1-1, with 9 bases fitting TRBD1. V lost 5 bases and J lost 1; bases outside the gene matches: 8. Germline V gene data show CDR1 as GTSNPN and CDR2 as SVGIG (reference sequence). This CDR3 region has 15 residues. Here the CDR3 DNA reads TGTGCCTGGGGGGGACAGGGCGGGTGGAACACTGAAGCTTTCTTT. Translation gives CAWGGQGGWNTEAFF.

This clonotype has more than one count but fewer than ten. The V call is TRBV5-1, the J call TRBJ2-3; 7 nucleotides line up with TRBD2. This CDR3 comprises 15 residues. V shed 0 bases, J shed 1 base, and the junction held 2 bases outside the gene matches. CDR1 and CDR2 (germline): SGHRS, YFSETQ. CDR3 in amino acids: CASSLATSGTDTQYF. The CDR3 DNA sequence: TGCGCCAGCAGCTTGGCTACTAGCGGCACAGATACGCAGTATTTT.

This clonotype was recorded a few times. The V call is TRBV7-3, the J call TRBJ2-6; D is possibly TRBD1 (6 bases). The CDR3 covers 17 residues. The V gene's germline CDR1 is SGHTA and CDR2 FQGTGA. Deletions cut 2 bases from V and 0 bases from J, with 11 bases between. The DNA for the CDR3 is TGTGCCAGCAGCTTACGACAGGTTTCCTCTGGGGCCAACGTCCTGACTTTC. Protein product: CASSLRQVSSGANVLTF.

The genes are TRBV18 and TRBJ2-1; TRBD2 agrees at 7 bases. Germline trimming cut 4 bases from V and 5 bases from J; bases unmatched to any gene: 8. The CDR3 has 15 residues. CDR1 is KGHSH and CDR2 is LQKENI in the germline V gene. The CDR3 loop is CASSQAGVGNNEQFF. The CDR3, as DNA: TGTGCCAGCTCACAGGCGGGAGTGGGTAACAATGAGCAGTTCTTC.

This clonotype was counted ten times or more. The CDR3 does not close with the conserved phenylalanine or tryptophan, likely indicating a read error. It is unclear where the CDR3 begins or ends on the DNA, so no DNA is shown, and the CDR3 is as TCRdb lists it. The chain carries TRBV10-3 and TRBJ1-2; TRBD1, the table's D call, lacks a check against the DNA. Counting both end residues, the CDR3 totals 11 amino acids. Germline V gene lookup returns CDR1 ENHRY and CDR2 SYGVKD. The CDR3 is CAIGTGWEVSL.

This clonotype was found a few times. The genes are TRBV20-1 and TRBJ2-1; 10 bases line up with TRBD2. This CDR3 is built from 14 residues. Germline-derived CDR1 and CDR2 are DFQATT and SNEGSKA (reference sequence). V lost 2 bases and J lost 3; bases outside the gene matches: 1. CDR3 sequence reads: CSARLAGGYNEQFF. The CDR3 coding sequence is TGCAGTGCTAGATTAGCGGGAGGCTACAATGAGCAGTTCTTC.

This clonotype was counted ten times or more. The V gene is TRBV29-1, the J gene TRBJ1-1, with TRBD1 as a possible D gene (6 bases). V was cut by 8 bases and J by 6 bases, with 22 bases left in between. CDR1 and CDR2 from the germline V gene are SQVTM and ANQGSEA. The length of the CDR3 is 14 residues. The CDR3 reads CSTIRTDPGAEAFF. In DNA, the CDR3 is TGCAGCACGATCCGGACAGATCCTGGGGCTGAAGCTTTCTTT.

CDR3 DNA: TGTGCCAGCAGCTTGACAGGGGTAGTTCAGAGTGAGCAGTTCTTC. This gives the protein CASSLTGVVQSEQFF. V and J are TRBV11-2 and TRBJ2-1; 8 nucleotides align to TRBD1. There are 15 residues in the CDR3. V was clipped by 3 bases and J by 9 bases; unmatched bases: 10. The V gene's germline CDR1 is SGHAT and CDR2 FQNNGV.

The CDR3 DNA reads as TGTGCCAGCAGCCGAATAGCGGGGGCCCCGGAGGAGACCCAGTACTTC. This codes for CASSRIAGAPEETQYF. The rearrangement uses TRBV12-3 or TRBV12-4 and TRBJ2-5; TRBD2 aligns across 9 bases. The CDR3 has 16 residues. V shed 6 bases, J shed 5 bases, and the junction held 13 bases outside the gene matches.